This T cell receptor (beta chain) emerged from a study of response to subunit inactivated influenza vaccine. Study conclusions and caveats: Few additional T cells are recruited per seasonal influenza vaccination, authors suggested.

The sample holds a few counts of this clonotype. Its antigen is not identified. CDR1 and CDR2 (germline): MNHNS, SASEGT. The length of the CDR3 is 12 residues. With 4 bases clipped from V and 9 bases from J, the junction kept 2 bases outside the gene matches. MiXCR was run by TCRdb on the RT-PCR reads, yielding one entry per CDR3 protein. The sample holds 600,000 to 850,000 distinct CDR3 sequences, 11% to 15% seen once. Sequences were derived from PBMCs from blood, sampled about 14 days before vaccination. This receptor was taken from a man in his fifties or sixties who received an inactivated influenza vaccine. V usage is TRBV6-1 and J usage is TRBJ1-5; 8 bases line up with TRBD1. The CDR3 region has the DNA TGTGCCAGCAGTGGACAGGGGCGGCCCCAGCATTTT. Protein sequence: CASSGQGRPQHF.